This T cell receptor beta chain was captured by sequencing in a study of shared clonotypes between healthy human individuals. Regarding the study as a whole: The sole specimen, blood, was sampled, and tissue repertoires likely differ. Generation probability values for non-shared clonotypes were lower than those for clonotypes shared by all four donors.

The table came from immunoSEQ multiplex PCR; TCRdb's copy has only in-frame clones and leaves some out. The sample has millions of clones; around 90% are singletons. Investigators divided CD4+ cells into CD45RA+ naive and CD45RA-negative memory subsets. Turning to this clone: The antigen is unknown.

CDR1 and CDR2 (germline): SGHDN, FVKESK. Trimming took off 1 base at V and 3 bases at J, with 19 bases between the two ends. This CDR3 is built from 17 residues. The TCR comes from a man younger than 35 in good health. V and J are TRBV14 and TRBJ2-7; maybe TRBD1 (6 bases). Sequencing was performed on naive CD4+ T cells sorted from blood. The subset is: CD45RA+ positively selected. The CDR3 DNA follows: TGTGCCAGCAGCCAAGTAAGGTACGGGGACAACCGCTACGAGCAGTACTTC. Amino acids: CASSQVRYGDNRYEQYF. Looking up the rest from reference TRBV14 and TRBJ2-7 gives the full variable domain: EAGVTQFPSHSVIEKGQTVTLRCDPISGHDNLYWYRRVMGKEIKFLLHFVKESKQDESGMPNNRFLAERTGGTYSTLKVQPAELEDSGVYFCASSQVRYGDNRYEQYFGPGTRLTVT.